This entry lists 28 T cell receptor beta chains sequenced from one sample in a study of human T cells and chemical hapten exposure. One entry per CDR3 protein results from TCRdb running MiXCR on the RACE reads. In the table there are roughly 160,000 distinct CDR3 sequences, roughly 15% of which are singletons. Time point reported: patch test 1, 2 weeks after DPC sensitization. Treatment: therapeutic diphenylcyclopropenone sensitization with weekly scalp DPC. The sequences come from whole blood, collected in connection with sensitization to the hapten diphenylcyclopropenone (DPC). These receptor sequences come from a woman aged 25-40 years with alopecia areata. Some clones in this sample may be carry-over from other donors' samples.

This clonotype was observed many times. The rearrangement joins TRBV28 to TRBJ2-6; D remains ambiguous. CDR1 is MDHEN and CDR2 is SYDVKM in the germline V gene. Trimming took 6 bases from V and 2 from J, leaving 8 bases between them. This CDR3 has 14 residues. CDR3 DNA: TGTGCCAGCAGCGAGGCTACTGGGGCCAACGTCCTGACTTTC. This encodes CASSEATGANVLTF.

This clonotype has more than one count but fewer than ten. This chain links TRBV4-2 with TRBJ2-5, with TRBD2 as a possible D gene (5 bases). The CDR3 length is 14 residues. Germline CDR1 reads LGHNA; CDR2 reads YNFKEQ. Trimming left V 4 bases short and J 5 bases short, with 14 bases between. The CDR3 sequence: CASSPVGPGETQYF. CDR3 in DNA: TGTGCCAGCAGCCCCGTGGGCCCGGGGGAGACCCAGTACTTC.

The chain joins TRBV9 to TRBJ1-1; 7 bases align to TRBD1. Germline trimming cut 2 bases from V and 5 bases from J; bases unmatched to any gene: 3. CDR3 size: 13 residues. The germline V gene has CDR1 SGDLS and CDR2 YYNGEE. CDR3 loop: CASSVTGRTEAFF. The CDR3 DNA sequence: TGTGCCAGCAGCGTGACAGGGAGAACTGAAGCTTTCTTT. Variable domain in full (rest from reference TRBV9 and TRBJ1-1): DSGVTQTPKHLITATGQRVTLRCSPRSGDLSVYWYQQSLDQGLQFLIQYYNGEERAKGNILERFSAQQFPDLHSELNLSSLELGDSALYFCASSVTGRTEAFFGQGTRLTVV.

The chain has TRBV4-3 and TRBJ1-4; 11 bases are a match to TRBD1. V dropped 4 bases and J dropped 8; count of bases not matched to a gene: 6. The CDR3 loop spans 15 amino acids. CDR1 is LGHNA, CDR2 YSLEER, per germline. The CDR3 protein is CASSRGQGAGEKLFF. CDR3 sequence (DNA): TGCGCCAGCAGCCGAGGACAGGGGGCCGGCGAAAAACTGTTTTTT.

Details on this clonotype: One end of the junction varies from germline; a read error may be responsible. V and J are TRBV15 and TRBJ1-6; the D is unclear. The germline CDR1 and CDR2 sequences are LNHNV and YYDKDF (reference sequence). The CDR3 runs 14 residues. The CDR3 protein is CGTSRRAENSPLHF. CDR3 in DNA: TGTGGCACCAGCAGGAGGGCCGAAAATTCACCCCTCCACTTT. The full variable domain, rest sourced from reference TRBV15 and TRBJ1-6, is DAMVIQNPRYQVTQFGKPVTLSCSQTLNHNVMYWYQQKSSQAPKLLFHYYDKDFNNEADTPDNFQSRRPNTSFCFLDIRSPGLGDTAMYLCGTSRRAENSPLHFGNGTRLTVT.

A few counts support this clonotype. The chain recombines TRBV5-1 with TRBJ2-1, with D tentatively TRBD1 (5 bases). This CDR3 has 13 residues. The germline CDR1 and CDR2 sequences are SGHRS and YFSETQ. V shed 1 base and J shed 9 bases, with 11 bases lying between them. The DNA for the CDR3 is TGCGCCAGCAGCTTGTTACAGGCACGTGAGCAGTTCTTC. Translated: CASSLLQAREQFF.

This clonotype has more than one count but fewer than ten. The gene calls are TRBV20-1 and TRBJ2-7; TRBD2 matches at 11 bases. The CDR3 totals 13 residues. Germline V lookup: CDR1 DFQATT, CDR2 SNEGSKA (reference sequence). With V trimmed by 6 bases and J by 4 bases, 5 bases remained unmatched. CDR3 amino acids: CSALLAGVYEQYF. In nucleotides, the CDR3 is TGCAGTGCCTTACTAGCGGGAGTGTACGAGCAGTACTTC.

The chain has TRBV4-2 and TRBJ2-1; TRBD2 agrees at 11 bases. The CDR3 runs to 16 residues. Trimming at V came to 2 bases and at J to 4 bases, leaving 4 bases not matched to a gene. Germline-derived CDR1 and CDR2 are LGHNA and YNFKEQ. The CDR3 region is CASSQRGTSGYNEQFF. The DNA for the CDR3 is TGTGCCAGCAGCCAACGCGGGACTAGCGGTTACAATGAGCAGTTCTTC.

The rearrangement joins TRBV28 to TRBJ2-7; 7 nucleotides line up with TRBD1. Germline V gene sequence: CDR1 MDHEN, CDR2 SYDVKM. Unmatched junction bases numbered 12, after V lost 4 bases and J lost 3 bases. The CDR3 runs 16 residues. CDR3 sequence reads: CASSSPGTAVNYEQYF. CDR3 sequence (DNA): TGTGCCAGCAGTTCCCCCGGGACAGCGGTAAACTACGAGCAGTACTTC.

The chain has TRBV3-1 and TRBJ1-1, with D tentatively TRBD1 (6 bases). CDR1 is LGHDT, CDR2 YNNKEL, per germline (reference sequence). CDR3 length: 14 amino acids. The V end lost 6 bases, the J end lost 3 bases, and 14 bases lay between the germline ends. In DNA, the CDR3 is TGTGCCAGCAGGTCGAGGGGGTTGGACACTGAAGCTTTCTTT. It yields the protein CASRSRGLDTEAFF.

This clonotype came up a few times. The gene calls are TRBV6-2 or TRBV6-3 and TRBJ1-1; TRBD1 aligns across 7 bases. The V gene's germline CDR1 is MNHEY and CDR2 SVGEGT. The CDR3 totals 13 residues. Losses at the gene ends were 5 bases for V and 4 bases for J; bases not matched to a gene: 4. The CDR3 DNA follows: TGTGCCAGCAGTCTACACAGGGGCACTGAAGCTTTCTTT. Its protein product is CASSLHRGTEAFF.

This clonotype was detected ten times or more. The chain carries TRBV18 and TRBJ2-1, with 7 bases aligning to TRBD2. The CDR3 covers 18 residues. With 1 base clipped from V and 4 bases from J, the junction kept 13 bases outside the gene matches. Germline loops: CDR1 KGHSH, CDR2 LQKENI. Here the CDR3 reads CASSPLPFGLAEYNEQFF. The CDR3 nucleotides read TGTGCCAGCTCACCACTCCCGTTCGGGCTAGCGGAATACAATGAGCAGTTCTTC.

The table lists this clonotype with a few counts. The chain carries TRBV9 and TRBJ1-1, with 10 bases fitting TRBD1. Germline V gene sequence: CDR1 SGDLS, CDR2 YYNGEE. This CDR3 has 15 amino acids. Unmatched junction bases numbered 9, after V lost 4 bases and J lost 6 bases. The CDR3 DNA is TGTGCCAGCAGCCTCAGACAGGGGGCGGGTTCTGAAGCTTTCTTT. Translation: CASSLRQGAGSEAFF.

The V and J genes are TRBV7-2 and TRBJ2-1, with a possible D match to TRBD2 (5 bases). V was trimmed by 7 bases and J by 2 bases, leaving 12 bases between them. The CDR3 is made up of 14 amino acids. Looked up from germline, CDR1 is SGHTA and CDR2 is FQGNSA. CDR3 sequence: CASTPRGPYNEQFF. The CDR3 DNA follows: TGTGCCAGCACCCCCCGCGGGCCCTACAATGAGCAGTTCTTC.

This chain links TRBV20-1 with TRBJ1-1; no clear D. V lost 0 bases to trimming and J lost 4 bases, with 21 bases between them. The CDR3 has 17 amino acids. CDR1 is DFQATT and CDR2 is SNEGSKA in the germline V gene (reference sequence). DNA of the CDR3: TGCAGTGCTAGAGATTTAGGCAAGTCTTTGTTCATCACTGAAGCTTTCTTT. This codes for CSARDLGKSLFITEAFF.

The chain links TRBV4-3 to TRBJ1-6; D possibly corresponds to TRBD1 (5 bases). Deletions cut 1 base from V and 9 bases from J, with 13 bases between. This CDR3 is 15 amino acids long. Germline-derived CDR1 and CDR2 are LGHNA and YSLEER. For the CDR3, the DNA is TGCGCCAGCAGCCAAGTACGGGGACCGAGTTCACCCCTCCACTTT. Amino acids: CASSQVRGPSSPLHF.

The chain couples TRBV20-1 to TRBJ2-7, with D perhaps matching TRBD2 (5 bases). CDR3 length: 14 residues. Trimming pared 4 bases from V and 4 bases from J, leaving 17 bases between. CDR1 and CDR2 (germline): DFQATT, SNEGSKA (reference sequence). The CDR3 DNA sequence: TGCAGTGCTATGAGAGGGCAGTTTCCTTACGAGCAGTACTTC. Encoded protein: CSAMRGQFPYEQYF.

This clonotype was found a few times. V usage is TRBV7-9 and J usage is TRBJ2-1; D unresolved. The CDR3 is 16 residues long. The germline V and J ends were trimmed by 3 bases and 1 base, with 13 bases remaining between them. From germline, CDR1 is SEHNR and CDR2 FQNEAQ (reference sequence). The CDR3 reads CASSFPPKGSYNEQFF. The CDR3 nucleotides are TGTGCCAGCAGCTTCCCCCCTAAGGGATCCTACAATGAGCAGTTCTTC. Variable domain in full (rest from reference TRBV7-9 and TRBJ2-1): DTGVSQNPRHKITKRGQNVTFRCDPISEHNRLYWYRQTLGQGPEFLTYFQNEAQLEKSRLLSDRFSAERPKGSFSTLEIQRTEQGDSAMYLCASSFPPKGSYNEQFFGPGTRLTVL.

Many counts were recorded for this clonotype. This chain uses TRBV11-2 with TRBJ2-7, with TRBD1 matching 10 bases. In germline, CDR1 is SGHAT, CDR2 FQNNGV. J was trimmed by 2 bases and V by 5 bases; bases with no gene match: 6. The CDR3 contains 15 residues. The CDR3 DNA is TGTGCCAGCAGCCCAGCGGGGACAGGGGCCTACGAGCAGTACTTC. Amino acids: CASSPAGTGAYEQYF.

The chain has TRBV6-5 and TRBJ2-1; 11 bases are a match to TRBD2. The CDR3 loop spans 17 amino acids. V trimming: 8 bases; J trimming: 2 bases; junction bases outside the gene matches: 11. Germline CDR1 reads MNHEY; CDR2 reads SVGAGI. The CDR3 sequence: CASSRTSGSTTYNEQFF. The CDR3 bases are TGTGCCAGCTCTAGGACTAGCGGGTCAACCACCTACAATGAGCAGTTCTTC.

In its sample, this clonotype was seen a few times. V and J are TRBV21-1 and TRBJ1-3; the D call TRBD1 from the table was never checked on the DNA. TRBV21-1 is deemed a pseudogene. CDR3 length: 16 residues. CDR3 loop: CASSKGQGPSGNTIYF. CDR3 coding DNA: TGTGCCAGCAGCAAAGGTCAGGGGCCCTCTGGAAACACCATATATTTT.

Of note for this clonotype: It is likely a read error, because the conserved phenylalanine at the end of the CDR3 is missing. The chain joins TRBV10-3 to TRBJ2-6, with D possibly being TRBD2 (6 bases). V shed 2 bases and J shed 0 bases, with 17 bases lying between them. Germline loops: CDR1 ENHRY, CDR2 SYGVKD. The length of the CDR3 is 19 residues. The CDR3 region is CAISEAPGAANSGANVLTL. Here the CDR3 DNA reads TGTGCCATCAGTGAGGCCCCGGGAGCAGCTAACTCTGGGGCCAACGTCCTGACTCTC.

V is TRBV10-3 and J is TRBJ1-1, with D perhaps TRBD1 (5 bases). Trimming removed 3 bases at V and 7 bases at J, with 9 bases between. CDR3 length equals 12 residues. Germline CDR1 reads ENHRY; CDR2 reads SYGVKD. The CDR3, as DNA: TGTGCCATCAGTGAATGGGGGAGTGAAGCTTTCTTT. Translating gives CAISEWGSEAFF.

This clonotype was detected only a few times. This sequence joins TRBV12-3 or TRBV12-4 and TRBJ2-3; 12 nucleotides match TRBD1. The CDR3 spans 18 residues. After removal of 6 bases from V and 2 bases from J, the junction contained 12 bases not matched to a gene. The CDR3 sequence: CASRPGQGARGLTDTQYF. For the CDR3, the DNA is TGTGCCAGCAGACCGGGACAGGGGGCGCGAGGTCTCACAGATACGCAGTATTTT.

V gene TRBV5-1 combines with J gene TRBJ2-7, with D tentatively TRBD1 or TRBD2 (5 bases each). Germline CDR1 reads SGHRS; CDR2 reads YFSETQ. V lost 4 bases, J lost 3 bases, and 17 bases lay in between. This CDR3 comprises 15 residues. The CDR3 DNA follows: TGCGCCAGCAGCCTAGGGGACGGAAGGAGCTACGAGCAGTACTTC. It yields the protein CASSLGDGRSYEQYF.

In its sample, this clonotype was seen a few times. This sequence joins TRBV3-1 and TRBJ1-4; D is undetermined. V shed 1 base and J shed 7 bases, with 10 bases lying between them. Germline values: CDR1 LGHDT, CDR2 YNNKEL (reference sequence). CDR3 size: 14 residues. The CDR3 here is CASSQVAEGEKLFF. The CDR3 DNA reads as TGTGCCAGCAGCCAAGTCGCGGAGGGTGAAAAACTGTTTTTT. The whole variable domain, filled in from reference TRBV3-1 and TRBJ1-4, reads DTAVSQTPKYLVTQMGNDKSIKCEQNLGHDTMYWYKQDSKKFLKIMFSYNNKELIINETVPNRFSPKSPDKAHLNLHINSLELGDSAVYFCASSQVAEGEKLFFGSGTQLSVL.

In regard to this clonotype: A read error may produce the germline difference seen at one junction end. CDR3 region: CAWSVPDRSCEQYF. The CDR3, as DNA: TGTGCCTGGAGTGTACCGGACAGGTCCTGCGAGCAGTACTTC. The chain carries TRBV30 and TRBJ2-7; 7 nucleotides agree with TRBD1. Germline lookup yields CDR1 GTSNPN and CDR2 SVGIG (reference sequence). The CDR3 totals 14 residues.

This clonotype appeared a few times. The V call is TRBV29-1, the J call TRBJ1-4, with TRBD1 as a possible D gene (5 bases). The V end lost 4 bases, the J end lost 0 bases, and 15 bases lay between the germline ends. The CDR3 has 16 residues. Germline CDR1 and CDR2: SQVTM and ANQGSEA. The DNA for the CDR3 is TGCAGCGTTGTAAACCCCCGGGGGGCAACTAATGAAAAACTGTTTTTT. Translation gives CSVVNPRGATNEKLFF.